This T cell receptor (beta chain) was identified during a study of cytomegalovirus exposure and HLA in healthy donors. Study-wide background: There were 350 to 450 genotyped donors. Of these, 81% fell in the genetic ancestry cluster associated with self-reported Caucasian donors.

Study conclusions and caveats: A later look showed TCR association rates differing by HLA locus, highest for DRB1 and lowest for HLA-C.

This CDR3 has 15 amino acids. Germline assignment: CDR1 MNHEY and CDR2 SVGAGI. With V trimmed by 7 bases and J by 4 bases, 7 bases remained unmatched. With respect to this clone: Its antigen is not identified.

Primers: 60 Vbeta forward and 13 Jbeta reverse. This table comes from immunoSEQ multiplex PCR, and its TCRdb copy is limited to in-frame clones, with some not included. The data hold roughly 200,000 clones, with roughly 13% observed a single time. The rearrangement links TRBV6-5 to TRBJ1-3; 10 bases are a match to TRBD1. This clonotype originated in a man between 50 and 59 years old in good health and CMV-seropositive. Sequenced: PBMCs. As DNA, the CDR3 is TGTGCCAGCATCGACGACAGGGGGCTAGGAAACACCATATATTTT. It codes for CASIDDRGLGNTIYF.